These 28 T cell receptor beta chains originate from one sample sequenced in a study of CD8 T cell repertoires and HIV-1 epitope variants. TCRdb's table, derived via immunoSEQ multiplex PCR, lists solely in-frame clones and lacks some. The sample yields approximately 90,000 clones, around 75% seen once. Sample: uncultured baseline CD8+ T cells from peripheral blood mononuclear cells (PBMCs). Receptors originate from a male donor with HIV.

In DNA, the CDR3 is TGTGCCACCATCGGGGACAGGGGGCGCGAGCAGTACTTC. Translated, it gives CATIGDRGREQYF. The chain links TRBV15 to TRBJ2-7, with 12 bases aligning to TRBD1. This CDR3 has 13 residues. CDR1 and CDR2 (germline): LNHNV, YYDKDF (reference sequence). V was pared by 7 bases and J by 6 bases, with 4 bases of the junction left unmatched.

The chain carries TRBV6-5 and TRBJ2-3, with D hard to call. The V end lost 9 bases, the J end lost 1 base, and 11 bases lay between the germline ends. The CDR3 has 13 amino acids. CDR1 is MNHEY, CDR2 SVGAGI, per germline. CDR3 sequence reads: CASGRRGTDTQYF. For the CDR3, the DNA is TGTGCCAGTGGGCGACGCGGCACAGATACGCAGTATTTT.

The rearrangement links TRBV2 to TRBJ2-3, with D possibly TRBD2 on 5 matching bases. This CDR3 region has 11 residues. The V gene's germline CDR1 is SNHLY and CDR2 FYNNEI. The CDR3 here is CGGRATDTQYF. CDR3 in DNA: TGTGGTGGGCGGGCCACAGATACGCAGTATTTT.

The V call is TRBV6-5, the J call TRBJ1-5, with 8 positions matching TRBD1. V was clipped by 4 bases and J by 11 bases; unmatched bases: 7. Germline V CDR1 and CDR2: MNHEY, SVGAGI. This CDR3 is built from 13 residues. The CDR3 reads CASSSGGPAAQHF. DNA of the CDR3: TGTGCCAGCAGTTCAGGGGGCCCCGCGGCCCAGCATTTT.

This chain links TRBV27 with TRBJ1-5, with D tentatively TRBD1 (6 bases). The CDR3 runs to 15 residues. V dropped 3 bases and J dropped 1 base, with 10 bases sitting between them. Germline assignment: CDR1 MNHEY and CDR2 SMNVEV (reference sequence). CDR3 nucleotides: TGTGCCAGCAGTTTTAGACAGGTGAGCAATCAGCCCCAGCATTTT. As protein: CASSFRQVSNQPQHF.

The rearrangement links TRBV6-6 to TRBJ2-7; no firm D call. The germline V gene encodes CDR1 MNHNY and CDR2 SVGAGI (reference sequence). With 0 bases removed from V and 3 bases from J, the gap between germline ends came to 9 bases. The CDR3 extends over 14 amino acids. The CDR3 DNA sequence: TGTGCCAGCAGTTACTCCACTGGCCTCTACGAGCAGTACTTC. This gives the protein CASSYSTGLYEQYF.

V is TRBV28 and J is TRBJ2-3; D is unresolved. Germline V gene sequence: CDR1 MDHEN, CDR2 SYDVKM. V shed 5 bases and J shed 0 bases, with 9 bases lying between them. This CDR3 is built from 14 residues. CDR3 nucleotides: TGTGCCAGCAGTACCACAGCTAGCACAGATACGCAGTATTTT. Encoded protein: CASSTTASTDTQYF.

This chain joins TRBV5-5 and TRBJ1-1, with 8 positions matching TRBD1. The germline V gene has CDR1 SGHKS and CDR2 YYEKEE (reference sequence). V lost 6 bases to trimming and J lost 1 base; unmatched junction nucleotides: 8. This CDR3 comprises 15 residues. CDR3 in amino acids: CASTYPGTGNTEAFF. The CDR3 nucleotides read TGTGCCAGCACCTACCCCGGGACAGGGAACACTGAAGCTTTCTTT.

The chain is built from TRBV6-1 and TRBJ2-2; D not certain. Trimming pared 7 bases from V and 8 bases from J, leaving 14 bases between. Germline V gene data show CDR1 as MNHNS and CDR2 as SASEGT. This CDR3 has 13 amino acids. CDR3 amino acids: CASTGPRSGELFF. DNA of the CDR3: TGTGCCAGCACAGGACCGCGTAGTGGGGAGCTGTTTTTT.

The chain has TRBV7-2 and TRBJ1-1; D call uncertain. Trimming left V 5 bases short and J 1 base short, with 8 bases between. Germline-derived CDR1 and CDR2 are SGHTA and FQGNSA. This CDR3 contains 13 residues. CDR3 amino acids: CASSVRPNTEAFF. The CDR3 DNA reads TGTGCCAGCAGCGTCCGACCGAACACTGAAGCTTTCTTT. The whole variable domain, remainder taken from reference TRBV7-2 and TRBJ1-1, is GAGVSQSPSNKVTEKGKDVELRCDPISGHTALYWYRQSLGQGLEFLIYFQGNSAPDKSGLPSDRFSAERTGGSVSTLTIQRTQQEDSAVYLCASSVRPNTEAFFGQGTRLTVV.

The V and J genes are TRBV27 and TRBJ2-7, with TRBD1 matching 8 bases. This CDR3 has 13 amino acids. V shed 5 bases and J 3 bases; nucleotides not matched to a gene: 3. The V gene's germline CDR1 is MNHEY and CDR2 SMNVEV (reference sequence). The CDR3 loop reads CASSPGTGYEQYF. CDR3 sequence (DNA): TGTGCCAGCAGTCCCGGGACAGGCTACGAGCAGTACTTC.

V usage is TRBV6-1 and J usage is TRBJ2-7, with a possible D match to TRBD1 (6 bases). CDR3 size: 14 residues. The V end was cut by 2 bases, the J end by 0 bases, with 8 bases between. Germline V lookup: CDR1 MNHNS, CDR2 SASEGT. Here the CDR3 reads CASSELDSSYEQYF. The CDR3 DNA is TGTGCCAGCAGTGAATTGGACAGCTCCTACGAGCAGTACTTC.

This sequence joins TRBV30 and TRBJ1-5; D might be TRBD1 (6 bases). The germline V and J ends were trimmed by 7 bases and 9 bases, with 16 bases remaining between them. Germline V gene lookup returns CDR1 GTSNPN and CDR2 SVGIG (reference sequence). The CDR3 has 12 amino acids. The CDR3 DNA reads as TGTGCCTTACAGGGAGAGCAGGGGCCCCAGCATTTT. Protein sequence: CALQGEQGPQHF.

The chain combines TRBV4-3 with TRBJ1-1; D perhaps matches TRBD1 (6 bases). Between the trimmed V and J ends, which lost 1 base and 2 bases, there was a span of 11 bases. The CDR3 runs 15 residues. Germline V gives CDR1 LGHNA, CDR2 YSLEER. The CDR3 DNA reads TGCGCCAGCAGCCAAGCCGGGACACTAAACACTGAAGCTTTCTTT. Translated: CASSQAGTLNTEAFF.

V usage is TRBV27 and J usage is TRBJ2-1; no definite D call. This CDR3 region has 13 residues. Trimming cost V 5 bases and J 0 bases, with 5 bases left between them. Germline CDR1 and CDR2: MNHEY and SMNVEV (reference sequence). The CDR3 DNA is TGTGCCAGCAGTAAGAGCTCCTACAATGAGCAGTTCTTC. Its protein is CASSKSSYNEQFF.

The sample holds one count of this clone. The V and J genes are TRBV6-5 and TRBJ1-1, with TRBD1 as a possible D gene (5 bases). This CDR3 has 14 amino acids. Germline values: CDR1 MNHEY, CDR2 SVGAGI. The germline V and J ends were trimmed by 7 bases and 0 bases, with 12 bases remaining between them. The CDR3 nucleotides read TGTGCCAGCACCAGGGCAGGGTTGAACACTGAAGCTTTCTTT. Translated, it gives CASTRAGLNTEAFF.

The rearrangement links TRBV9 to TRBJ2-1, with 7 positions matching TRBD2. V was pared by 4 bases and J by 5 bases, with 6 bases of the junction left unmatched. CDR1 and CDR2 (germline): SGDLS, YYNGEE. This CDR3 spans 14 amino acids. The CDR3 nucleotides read TGTGCCAGCAGCTTCAGCGGGGACCACAATGAGCAGTTCTTC. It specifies CASSFSGDHNEQFF.

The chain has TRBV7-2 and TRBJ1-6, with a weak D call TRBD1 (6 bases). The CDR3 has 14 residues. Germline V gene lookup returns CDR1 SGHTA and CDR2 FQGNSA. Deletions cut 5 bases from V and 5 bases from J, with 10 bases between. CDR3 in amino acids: CASSRRTDNSPLHF. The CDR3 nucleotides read TGTGCCAGCAGCCGCAGGACAGATAATTCACCCCTCCACTTT.

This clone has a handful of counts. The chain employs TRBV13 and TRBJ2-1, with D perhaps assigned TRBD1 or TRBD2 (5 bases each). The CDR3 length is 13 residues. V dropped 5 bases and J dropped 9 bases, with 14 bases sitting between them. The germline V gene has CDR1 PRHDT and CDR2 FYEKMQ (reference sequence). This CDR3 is CASSPGAGFEQFF. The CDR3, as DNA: TGTGCCAGCAGCCCCGGGGCAGGGTTTGAGCAGTTCTTC.

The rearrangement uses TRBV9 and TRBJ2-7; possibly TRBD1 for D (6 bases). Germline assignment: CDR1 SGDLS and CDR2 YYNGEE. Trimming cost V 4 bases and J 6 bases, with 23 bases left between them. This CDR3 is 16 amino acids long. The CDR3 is CASSSRGFGPRGEQYF. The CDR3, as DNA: TGTGCCAGCAGCTCGAGGGGGTTTGGACCACGGGGCGAGCAGTACTTC.

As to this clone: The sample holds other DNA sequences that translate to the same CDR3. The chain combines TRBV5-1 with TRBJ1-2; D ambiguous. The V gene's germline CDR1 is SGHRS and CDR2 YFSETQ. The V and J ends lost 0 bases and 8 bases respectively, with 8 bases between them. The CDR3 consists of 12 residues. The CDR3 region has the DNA TGCGCCAGCAGCTTGGACGGTGGAGGCTACACCTTC. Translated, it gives CASSLDGGGYTF.

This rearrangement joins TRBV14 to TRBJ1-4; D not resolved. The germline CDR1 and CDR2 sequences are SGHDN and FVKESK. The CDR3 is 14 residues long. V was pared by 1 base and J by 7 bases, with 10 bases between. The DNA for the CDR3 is TGTGCCAGCAGCCAAGTGGGGAAGCGTGAAAAACTGTTTTTT. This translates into CASSQVGKREKLFF.

The CDR3 loop is CASSSDGLRLAGFYEQYF. DNA for the CDR3: TGTGCCAGCAGCTCGGACGGACTGCGACTAGCGGGTTTCTACGAGCAGTACTTC. J is TRBJ2-7 and V is TRBV11-2; 10 positions match TRBD2. CDR1 SGHAT and CDR2 FQNNGV come from the germline V gene. The CDR3 length is 18 residues. Trimming removed 4 bases from V and 3 bases from J; junction bases left unmatched: 15. The full variable domain, with the rest looked up from reference TRBV11-2 and TRBJ2-7, is EAGVAQSPRYKIIEKRQSVAFWCNPISGHATLYWYQQILGQGPKLLIQFQNNGVVDDSQLPKDRFSAERLKGVDSTLKIQPAKLEDSAVYLCASSSDGLRLAGFYEQYFGPGTRLTVT.

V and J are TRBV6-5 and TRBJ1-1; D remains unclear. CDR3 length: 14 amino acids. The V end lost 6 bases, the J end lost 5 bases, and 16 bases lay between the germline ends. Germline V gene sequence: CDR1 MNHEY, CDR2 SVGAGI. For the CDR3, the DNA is TGTGCCAGCAGCGACGACGGGGTGGGAACTGAAGCTTTCTTT. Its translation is CASSDDGVGTEAFF.

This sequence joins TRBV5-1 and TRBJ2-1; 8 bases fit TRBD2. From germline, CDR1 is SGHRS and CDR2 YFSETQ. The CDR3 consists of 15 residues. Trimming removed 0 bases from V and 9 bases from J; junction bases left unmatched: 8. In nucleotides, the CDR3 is TGCGCCAGCAGCTTGGGGGGACTAGGCCGTACTGAGCAGTTCTTC. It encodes CASSLGGLGRTEQFF.

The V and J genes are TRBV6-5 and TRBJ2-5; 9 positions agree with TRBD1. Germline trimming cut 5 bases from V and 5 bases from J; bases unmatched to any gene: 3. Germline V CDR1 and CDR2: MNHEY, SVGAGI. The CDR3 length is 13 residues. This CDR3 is CASSQTGGETQYF. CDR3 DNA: TGTGCCAGCAGTCAGACAGGGGGGGAGACCCAGTACTTC.

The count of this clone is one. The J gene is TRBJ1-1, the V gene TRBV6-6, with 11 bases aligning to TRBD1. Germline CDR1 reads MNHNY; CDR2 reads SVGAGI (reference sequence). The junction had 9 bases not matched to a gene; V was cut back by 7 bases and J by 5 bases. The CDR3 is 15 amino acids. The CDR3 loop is CASNLGTGGRTEAFF. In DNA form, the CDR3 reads TGTGCCAGCAACCTTGGGACAGGGGGGCGAACTGAAGCTTTCTTT.

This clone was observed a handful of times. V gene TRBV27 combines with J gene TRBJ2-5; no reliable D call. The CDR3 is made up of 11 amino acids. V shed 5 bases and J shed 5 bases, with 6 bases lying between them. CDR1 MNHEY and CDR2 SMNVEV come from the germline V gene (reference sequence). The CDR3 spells CASSQGETQYF. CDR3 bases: TGTGCCAGCAGTCAAGGGGAGACCCAGTACTTC.